The TCR beta chain under discussion was sequenced for a study of T cells in Graves' hyperthyroidism and ophthalmopathy. Trimming removed 5 bases from V and 0 bases from J; junction bases left unmatched: 7. Germline lookup yields CDR1 SGHTA and CDR2 FQGNSA. The CDR3 loop spans 15 amino acids. Amplification targeted TCR beta CDR3 regions from RNA transcripts. Carried out on the TCR CDR3, a first-round RT-PCR used the HTBI primer set. TCRdb processed the multiplex PCR reads anew with MiXCR; each CDR3 protein has one entry. The repertoire holds fewer than 750,000 distinct CDR3 sequences, with roughly 15% as singletons. Patients showing uncontrolled infection, other autoimmune disease, pregnancy or lactation were ineligible. This clonotype was observed a few times.

This clonotype was obtained from a woman between 35 and 50 years old with Graves' ophthalmopathy. The material sequenced was blood. The chain is built from TRBV7-2 and TRBJ2-7; 7 nucleotides agree with TRBD2. The CDR3 protein is CASSAGLLSSYEQYF. The CDR3 DNA follows: TGTGCCAGCAGCGCGGGACTATTAAGCTCCTACGAGCAGTACTTC.